The clone carrying this T cell receptor beta chain was recorded many times. The antigen remains undetermined. MiXCR was run by TCRdb on the reads, yielding one entry per CDR3 protein. The table shows around 130,000 distinct CDR3 sequences, with approximately 9.2% occurring only once. The record originates from a study of T cell repertoires in cytomegalovirus infection. Study details: An indication of both CMV infection and matching HLA type came from public TCR beta signatures. Overall study findings and caveats: CMV carriers with the relevant HLA were identified by cumulative public TCR beta family frequency. Ex vivo, HLA-C-restricted CMV-specific TCR beta clonotypes prevailed over the rest of the response.

Germline CDR1 reads SGHVS; CDR2 reads FNYEAQ. V trimming: 1 base; J trimming: 2 bases; junction bases outside the gene matches: 5. The length of the CDR3 is 16 residues. Sample: PBMCs. The chain combines TRBV7-6 with TRBJ2-5; TRBD1 agrees at 9 bases. This TCR was sampled from a human donor in good health (CMV status not recorded). Some clones in this sample may be carry-over from other donors' samples. The CDR3 is CASSLGGQGIQETQYF. CDR3 DNA: TGTGCCAGCAGCTTAGGGGGACAGGGAATACAAGAGACCCAGTACTTC.